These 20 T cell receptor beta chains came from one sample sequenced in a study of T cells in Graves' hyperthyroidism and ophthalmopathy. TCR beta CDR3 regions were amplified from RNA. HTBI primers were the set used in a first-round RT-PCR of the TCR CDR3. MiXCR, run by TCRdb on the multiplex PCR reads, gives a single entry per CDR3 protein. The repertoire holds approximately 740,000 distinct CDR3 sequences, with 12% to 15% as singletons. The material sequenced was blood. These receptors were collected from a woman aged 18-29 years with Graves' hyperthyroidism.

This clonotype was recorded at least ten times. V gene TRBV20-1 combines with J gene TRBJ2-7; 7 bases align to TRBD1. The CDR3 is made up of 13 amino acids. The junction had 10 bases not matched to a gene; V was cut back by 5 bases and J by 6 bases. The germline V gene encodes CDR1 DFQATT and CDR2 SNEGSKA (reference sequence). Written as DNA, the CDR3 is TGCAGTGCTTGGGACAGCAAATCGGGCGAGCAGTACTTC. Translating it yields CSAWDSKSGEQYF.

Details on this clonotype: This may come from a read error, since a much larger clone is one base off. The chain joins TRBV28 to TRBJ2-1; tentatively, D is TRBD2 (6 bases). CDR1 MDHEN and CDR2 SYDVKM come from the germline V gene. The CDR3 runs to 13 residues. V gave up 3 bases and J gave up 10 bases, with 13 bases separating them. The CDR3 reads CASSLGGRTEQFF. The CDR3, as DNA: TGTGCCAGCAGTTTGGGGGGTAGAACAGAGCAGTTCTTC.

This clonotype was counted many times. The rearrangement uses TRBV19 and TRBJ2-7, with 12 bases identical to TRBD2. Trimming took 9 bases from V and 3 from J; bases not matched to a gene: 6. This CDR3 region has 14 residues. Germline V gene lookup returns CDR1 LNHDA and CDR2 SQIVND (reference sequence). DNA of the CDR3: TGTGCCAGCAGTGAACTAGCGGGAGGCTACGAGCAGTACTTC. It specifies CASSELAGGYEQYF.

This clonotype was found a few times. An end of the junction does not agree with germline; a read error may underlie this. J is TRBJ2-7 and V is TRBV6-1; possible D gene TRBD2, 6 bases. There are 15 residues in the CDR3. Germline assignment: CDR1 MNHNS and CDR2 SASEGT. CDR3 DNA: TGTGCCAGCGGTGAAGGTCCGGACTACGTCAGCGAGCAGTACTTC. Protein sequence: CASGEGPDYVSEQYF.

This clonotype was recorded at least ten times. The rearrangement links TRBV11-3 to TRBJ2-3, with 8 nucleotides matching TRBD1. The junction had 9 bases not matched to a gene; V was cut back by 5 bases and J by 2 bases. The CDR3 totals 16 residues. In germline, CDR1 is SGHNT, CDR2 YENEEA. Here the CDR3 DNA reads TGTGCCAGCAGCCTACTACAGGGGGTTGTCACAGATACGCAGTATTTT. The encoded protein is CASSLLQGVVTDTQYF.

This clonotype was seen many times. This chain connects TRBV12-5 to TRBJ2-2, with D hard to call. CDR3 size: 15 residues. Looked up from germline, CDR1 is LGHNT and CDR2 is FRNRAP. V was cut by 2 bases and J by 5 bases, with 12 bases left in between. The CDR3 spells CASGLTPYKTGELFF. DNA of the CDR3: TGTGCTAGTGGTTTGACACCGTACAAAACCGGGGAGCTGTTTTTT.

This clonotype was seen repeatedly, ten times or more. For the CDR3, the DNA is TGTGCCAGCAGTTACGTCCTAGCGGGAGGGGGCCCCTACAATGAGCAGTTCTTC. As protein: CASSYVLAGGGPYNEQFF. The J gene is TRBJ2-1, the V gene TRBV6-2 or TRBV6-3; 12 bases are shared with TRBD2. Germline V gene data show CDR1 as MNHEY and CDR2 as SVGEGT. The J segment lost 2 bases and the V segment lost 2 bases, leaving 7 bases of the junction unmatched. The CDR3 is 18 residues long.

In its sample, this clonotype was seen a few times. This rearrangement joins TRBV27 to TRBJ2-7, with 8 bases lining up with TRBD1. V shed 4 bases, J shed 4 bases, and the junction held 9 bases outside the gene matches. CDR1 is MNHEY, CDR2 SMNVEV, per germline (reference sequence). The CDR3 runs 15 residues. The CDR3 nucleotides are TGTGCCAGCAGTTCAGAACAGGGGGAACGGTACGAGCAGTACTTC. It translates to CASSSEQGERYEQYF.

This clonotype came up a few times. This CDR3 is CASSGRGLAGVSGELFF. For the CDR3, the DNA is TGTGCCAGCAGTGGAAGGGGACTAGCGGGAGTCTCAGGGGAGCTGTTTTTT. The chain is built from TRBV6-1 and TRBJ2-2, with 14 bases identical to TRBD2. Trimming took 4 bases from V and 8 from J; bases not matched to a gene: 9. CDR3 length: 17 amino acids. Germline CDR1 and CDR2: MNHNS and SASEGT.

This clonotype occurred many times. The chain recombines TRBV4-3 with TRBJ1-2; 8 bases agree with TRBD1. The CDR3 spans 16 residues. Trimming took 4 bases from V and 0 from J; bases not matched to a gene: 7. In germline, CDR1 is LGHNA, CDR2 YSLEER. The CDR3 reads CASSRGDRGSNYGYTF. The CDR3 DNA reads TGCGCCAGCAGCCGGGGAGACAGGGGATCTAACTATGGCTACACCTTC.

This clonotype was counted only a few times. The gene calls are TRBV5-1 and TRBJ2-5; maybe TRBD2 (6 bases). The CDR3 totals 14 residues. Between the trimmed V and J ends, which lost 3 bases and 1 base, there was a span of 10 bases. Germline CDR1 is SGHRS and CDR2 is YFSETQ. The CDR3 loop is CASSSRGSQETQYF. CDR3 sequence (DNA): TGCGCCAGCAGCTCCCGGGGGTCCCAAGAGACCCAGTACTTC.

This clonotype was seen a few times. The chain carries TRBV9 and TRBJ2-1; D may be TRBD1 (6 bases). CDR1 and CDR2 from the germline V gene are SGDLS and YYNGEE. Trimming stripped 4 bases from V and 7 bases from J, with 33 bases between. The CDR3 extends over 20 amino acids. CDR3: CASSRRQARSLGVEGNEQFF. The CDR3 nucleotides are TGTGCCAGCAGCCGAAGACAGGCCCGAAGCTTAGGGGTTGAGGGGAATGAGCAGTTCTTC. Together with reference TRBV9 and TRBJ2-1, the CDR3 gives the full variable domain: DSGVTQTPKHLITATGQRVTLRCSPRSGDLSVYWYQQSLDQGLQFLIQYYNGEERAKGNILERFSAQQFPDLHSELNLSSLELGDSALYFCASSRRQARSLGVEGNEQFFGPGTRLTVL.

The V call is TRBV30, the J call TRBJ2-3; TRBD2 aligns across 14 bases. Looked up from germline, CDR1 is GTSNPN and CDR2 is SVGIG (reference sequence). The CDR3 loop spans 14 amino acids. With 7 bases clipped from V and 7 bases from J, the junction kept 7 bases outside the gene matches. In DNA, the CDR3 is TGTGCCTCCAGGACTAGCGGGAGGCCATATACGCAGTATTTT. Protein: CASRTSGRPYTQYF.

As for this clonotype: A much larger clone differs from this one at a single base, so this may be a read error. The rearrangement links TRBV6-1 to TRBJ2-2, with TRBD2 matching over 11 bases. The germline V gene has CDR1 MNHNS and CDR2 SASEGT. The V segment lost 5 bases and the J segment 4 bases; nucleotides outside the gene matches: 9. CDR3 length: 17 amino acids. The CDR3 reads CASSPSIGLAGTGELFF. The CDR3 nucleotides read TGTGCCAGCAGTCCCAGTATCGGACTAGCGGGCACCGGGGAGCTGTTTTTT.

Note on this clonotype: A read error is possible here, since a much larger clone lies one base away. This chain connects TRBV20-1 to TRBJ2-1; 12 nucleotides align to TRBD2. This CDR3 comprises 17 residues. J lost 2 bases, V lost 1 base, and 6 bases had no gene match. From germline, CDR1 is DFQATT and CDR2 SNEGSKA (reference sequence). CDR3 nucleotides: TGCAGTGCTAGAGGTAAGAGACTAGCGGGAGCCTACAATGAGCAGTTCTTC. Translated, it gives CSARGKRLAGAYNEQFF.

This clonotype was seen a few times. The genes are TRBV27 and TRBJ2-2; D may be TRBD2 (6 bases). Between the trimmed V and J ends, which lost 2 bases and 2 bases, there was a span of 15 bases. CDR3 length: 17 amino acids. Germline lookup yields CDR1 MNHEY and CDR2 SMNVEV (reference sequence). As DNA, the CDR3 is TGTGCCAGCAGTTTAAACCCGGGACTCCCAAACACCGGGGAGCTGTTTTTT. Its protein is CASSLNPGLPNTGELFF.

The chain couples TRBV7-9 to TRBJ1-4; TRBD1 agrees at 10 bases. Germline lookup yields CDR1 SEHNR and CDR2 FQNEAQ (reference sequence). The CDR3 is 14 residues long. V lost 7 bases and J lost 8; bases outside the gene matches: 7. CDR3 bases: TGTGCCAGCACCCTCGGACAGGGGGTCGAAAAACTGTTTTTT. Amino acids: CASTLGQGVEKLFF.

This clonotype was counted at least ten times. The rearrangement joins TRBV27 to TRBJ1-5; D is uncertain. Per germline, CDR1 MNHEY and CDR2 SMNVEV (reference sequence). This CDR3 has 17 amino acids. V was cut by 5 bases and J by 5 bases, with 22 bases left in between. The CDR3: CASSPPTRSVRDQPQHF. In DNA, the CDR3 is TGTGCCAGCAGTCCCCCGACACGGTCAGTGCGCGATCAGCCCCAGCATTTT.

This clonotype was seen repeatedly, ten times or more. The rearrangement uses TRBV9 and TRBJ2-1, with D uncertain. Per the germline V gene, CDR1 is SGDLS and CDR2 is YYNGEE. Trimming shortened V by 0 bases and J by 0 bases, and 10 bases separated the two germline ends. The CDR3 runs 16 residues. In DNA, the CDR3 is TGTGCCAGCAGCGTAGATGCAGGTCTCTCCTACAATGAGCAGTTCTTC. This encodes CASSVDAGLSYNEQFF.

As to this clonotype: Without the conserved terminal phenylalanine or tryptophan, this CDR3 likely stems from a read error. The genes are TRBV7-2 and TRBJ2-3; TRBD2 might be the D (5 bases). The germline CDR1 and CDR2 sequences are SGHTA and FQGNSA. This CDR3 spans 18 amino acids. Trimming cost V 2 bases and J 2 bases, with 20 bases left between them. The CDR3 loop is CASSLTPRTRTHTDTQYL. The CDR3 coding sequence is TGTGCCAGCAGCTTAACTCCCCGCACTAGGACGCACACAGATACGCAGTATCTT.